This T cell receptor beta chain comes out of a study of cytomegalovirus exposure and HLA in healthy donors. From germline, CDR1 is MNHEY and CDR2 SVGAGI. V trimming: 11 bases; J trimming: 0 bases; junction bases outside the gene matches: 4. This CDR3 spans 13 amino acids. Researchers ran the PCR with 60 Vbeta and 13 Jbeta primers. The method was immunoSEQ multiplex PCR; TCRdb's version includes in-frame clones alone and lacks a portion of them. The table records roughly 150,000 clones, around 85% of them present only once. Source material: PBMCs. This sequence joins TRBV6-5 and TRBJ1-3; 7 bases match TRBD1. The sequence came from a boy aged 2 to 10 in good health and CMV-seronegative. The CDR3 here is CAAGGYSGNTIYF. The CDR3 bases are TGTGCCGCAGGGGGTTACTCTGGAAACACCATATATTTT.